What follows describes a single T cell receptor (beta chain). This sample was taken from a study of blood T cell repertoires in COVID-19. Study background: Samples of COVID-19 (acute and convalescent) were obtained from the United States, Italy and Spain. The cDNA or gDNA used as material had been derived from T cells, B-cell-depleted T cells, or PBMCs.

How the authors handled the data: Reference gene primer amplification gave nucleated cell count estimates. The data were produced by immunoSEQ multiplex PCR, yet TCRdb's version contains in-frame clones alone and is incomplete. That table gives V, J and clone size, and the DNA gave D and trimming. This sample has about 130,000 clones, with roughly 80% found just once. V was clipped by 4 bases and J by 4 bases; unmatched bases: 5. The CDR3 consists of 15 residues. Germline V gives CDR1 MGHRA, CDR2 YSYEKL. The specimen sequenced was peripheral blood. This TCR came from a woman between 45 and 60 years old with acute or convalescent COVID-19. This chain joins TRBV4-1 and TRBJ2-3; 10 nucleotides match TRBD1. The CDR3 nucleotides are TGCGCCAGCAGCCTTCGGGACAGGGGTGCAGATACGCAGTATTTT. Translation: CASSLRDRGADTQYF.